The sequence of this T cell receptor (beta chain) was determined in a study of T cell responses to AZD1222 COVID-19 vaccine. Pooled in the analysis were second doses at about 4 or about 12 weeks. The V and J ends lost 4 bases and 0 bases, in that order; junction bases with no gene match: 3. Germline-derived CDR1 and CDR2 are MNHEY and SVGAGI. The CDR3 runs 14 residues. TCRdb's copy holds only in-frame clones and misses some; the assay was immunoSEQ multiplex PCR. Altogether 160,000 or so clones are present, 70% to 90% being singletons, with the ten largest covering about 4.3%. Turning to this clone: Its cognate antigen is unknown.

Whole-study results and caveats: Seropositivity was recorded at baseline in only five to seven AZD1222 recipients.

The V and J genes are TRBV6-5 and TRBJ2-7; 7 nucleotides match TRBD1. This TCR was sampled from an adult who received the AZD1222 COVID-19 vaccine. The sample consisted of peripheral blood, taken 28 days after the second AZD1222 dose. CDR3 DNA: TGTGCCAGCAGTTTACAGGGGATCTCCTACGAGCAGTACTTC. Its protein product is CASSLQGISYEQYF.